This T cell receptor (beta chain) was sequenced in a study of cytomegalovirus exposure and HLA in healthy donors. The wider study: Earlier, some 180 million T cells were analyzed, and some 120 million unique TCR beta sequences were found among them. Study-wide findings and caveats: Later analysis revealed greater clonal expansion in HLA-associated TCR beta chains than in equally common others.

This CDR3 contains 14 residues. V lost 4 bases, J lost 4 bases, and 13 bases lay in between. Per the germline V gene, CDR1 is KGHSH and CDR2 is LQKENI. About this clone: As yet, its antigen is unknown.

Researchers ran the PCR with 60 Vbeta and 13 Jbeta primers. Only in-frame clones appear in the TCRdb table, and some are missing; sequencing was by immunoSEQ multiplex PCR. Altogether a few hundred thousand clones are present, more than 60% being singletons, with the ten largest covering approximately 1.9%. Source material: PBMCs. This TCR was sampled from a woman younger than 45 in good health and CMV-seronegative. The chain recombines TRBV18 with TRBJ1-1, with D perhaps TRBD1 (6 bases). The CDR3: CASSQTGTLTEAFF. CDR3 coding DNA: TGTGCCAGCTCACAAACCGGGACACTCACTGAAGCTTTCTTT. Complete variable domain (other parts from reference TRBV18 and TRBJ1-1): NAGVMQNPRHLVRRRGQEARLRCSPMKGHSHVYWYRQLPEEGLKFMVYLQKENIIDESGMPKERFSAEFPKEGPSILRIQQVVRGDSAAYFCASSQTGTLTEAFFGQGTRLTVV.